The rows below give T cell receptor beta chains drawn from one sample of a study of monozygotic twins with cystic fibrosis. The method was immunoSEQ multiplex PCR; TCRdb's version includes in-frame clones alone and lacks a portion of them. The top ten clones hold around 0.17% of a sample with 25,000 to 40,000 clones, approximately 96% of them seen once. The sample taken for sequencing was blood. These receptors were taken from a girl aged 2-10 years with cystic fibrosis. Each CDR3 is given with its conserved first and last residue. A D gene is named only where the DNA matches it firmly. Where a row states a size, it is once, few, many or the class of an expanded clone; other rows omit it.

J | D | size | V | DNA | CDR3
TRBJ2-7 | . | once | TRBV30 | TGTGCCTGGAGTGTACTTCAGGGGGGCGAGCAGTACTTC | CAWSVLQGGEQYF
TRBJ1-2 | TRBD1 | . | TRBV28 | TGTGCCAGCAGACCCACAGGGGACTATGGCTACACCTTC | CASRPTGDYGYTF
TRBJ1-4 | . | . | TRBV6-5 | TGTGCCAGCAGCTCACAGGGATTGGGTGAAAAACTGTTTTTT | CASSSQGLGEKLFF
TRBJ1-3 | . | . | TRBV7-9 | TGTGCCAGCAACAAGGGACTTACTGGAAACACCATATATTTT | CASNKGLTGNTIYF
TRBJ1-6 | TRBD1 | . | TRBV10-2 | TGCGCCAGCAGGGACAGGAAGAATTATAATTCACCCCTCCACTTT | CASRDRKNYNSPLHF
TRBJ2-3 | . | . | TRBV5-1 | TGCGCCAGCAGCTTGGAGGAGCTAACAGATACGCAGTATTTT | CASSLEELTDTQYF
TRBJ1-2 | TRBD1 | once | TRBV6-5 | TGTGCCAACAGGGGGCTATATGGCTACACCTTC | CANRGLYGYTF
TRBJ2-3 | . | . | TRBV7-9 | TGTGCCAGCAGCCTGACTGGGCAGGGGACAGATACGCAGTATTTT | CASSLTGQGTDTQYF
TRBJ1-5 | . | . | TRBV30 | TGTGCCTGGAGTGTAGCAGGGAATCAGCCCCAGCATTTT | CAWSVAGNQPQHF
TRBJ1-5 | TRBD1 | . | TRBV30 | TGTGCCTGGAGTGTAAGACAGGGGGGCAATCAGCCCCAGCATTTT | CAWSVRQGGNQPQHF
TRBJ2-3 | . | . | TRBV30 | TGTGCCTGGAGGGGAGAAAACAGATACGAGTATTTT | CAWRGENRYEYF
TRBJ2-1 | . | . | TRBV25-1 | TGTGCCAGCAGCTCATCGGAGACGGAGTTCTCCTACAATGAGCAGTTCTTC | CASSSSETEFSYNEQFF
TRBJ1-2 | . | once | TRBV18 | TGTGCCAGCTCACCACCGGAGGGGGTTAACTATGGCTACACCTTC | CASSPPEGVNYGYTF
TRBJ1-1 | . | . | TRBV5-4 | TGTGCCAGCAGCTTAGACAGCGCCAACACTGAAGCTTTCTTT | CASSLDSANTEAFF
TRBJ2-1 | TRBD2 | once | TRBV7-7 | TGTGCTAGCAGTCCTACGGGACTAGCGGGAGGGAATGAGCAGTTCTTC | CASSPTGLAGGNEQFF
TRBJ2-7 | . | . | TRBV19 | TGTGCCAGTAGTATGCAGTCCCAGGGTTTCTACGAGCAGTACTTC | CASSMQSQGFYEQYF
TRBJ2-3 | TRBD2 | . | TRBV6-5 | TGTGCCAGCAGGATCGGGGGGAGCACAGATACGCAGTATTTT | CASRIGGSTDTQYF
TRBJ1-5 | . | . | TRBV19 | TGTGCCAGTACCTCAACCCTGAATCAGCCCCAGCATTTT | CASTSTLNQPQHF
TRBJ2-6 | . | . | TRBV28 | TGTGCCAGCAGTCTAGGGCCCCACGGGGGCGTTCTCCCCTCCAGCGGGGCCAACGTCCTGACTTTC | CASSLGPHGGVLPSSGANVLTF
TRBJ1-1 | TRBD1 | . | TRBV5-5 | TGTGCCAGCAGCAAGAGTCCCGGGACAGGGCCGAACACTGAAGCTTTCTTT | CASSKSPGTGPNTEAFF
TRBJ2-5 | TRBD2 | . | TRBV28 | TGTGCCAGCAGCCAGGGACTAGCGGGAGAGGAGACCCAGTACTTC | CASSQGLAGEETQYF
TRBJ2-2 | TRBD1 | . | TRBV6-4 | TGTGCCAGCAGGGGGACAGACACCGGGGAGCTGTTTTTT | CASRGTDTGELFF
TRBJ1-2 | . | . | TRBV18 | TGTGCCAGCTCACCACCAACAGGGACTTCGGATGGCTACACCTTC | CASSPPTGTSDGYTF
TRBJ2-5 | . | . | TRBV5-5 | TGTGCCAGCAGCTTGTCCGCAGAGCAAGAGACCCAGTACTTC | CASSLSAEQETQYF
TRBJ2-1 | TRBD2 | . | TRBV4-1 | TGCGCCAGCAGCCAGGCTGGGACTAGCGGTTACAATGAGCAGTTCTTC | CASSQAGTSGYNEQFF
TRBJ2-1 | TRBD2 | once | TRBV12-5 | TGTGCTAGTGGTTTGTGGCTAGCGGAGATTAACAATGAGCAGTTCTTC | CASGLWLAEINNEQFF
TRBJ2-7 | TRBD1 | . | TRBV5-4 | TGTGCCAGCAGCGCGACAGGACAGGCCTACGAGCAGTACTTC | CASSATGQAYEQYF
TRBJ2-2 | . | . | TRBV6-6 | TGTGCCAGCATTCCGGGACTTATTGGGGAGCTGTTTTTT | CASIPGLIGELFF
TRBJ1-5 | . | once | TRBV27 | TGTGCCAGCAGTTTATCGAAGCCCCAGCATTTT | CASSLSKPQHF
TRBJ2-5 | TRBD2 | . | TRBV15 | TGTGCCACCAGCAGAAGCGGGAGTTGGGAGACCCAGTACTTC | CATSRSGSWETQYF
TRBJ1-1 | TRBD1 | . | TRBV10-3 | TGTGCCATCAGGCTGGGACAGGGGAACACTGAAGCTTTCTTT | CAIRLGQGNTEAFF
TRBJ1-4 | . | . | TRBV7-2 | TGTGCCAGCAGCCCCGGTGCAACTAATGAAAAACTGTTTTTT | CASSPGATNEKLFF
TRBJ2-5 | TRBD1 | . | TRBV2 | TGTGCCAGCAGTAAGGGACAGGGGGCTGGGGAGACCCAGTACTTC | CASSKGQGAGETQYF
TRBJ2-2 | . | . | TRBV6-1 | TGTGCCAGCAGTGAAGATCCCCCTAGCGAGAACACCGGGGAGCTGTTTTTT | CASSEDPPSENTGELFF
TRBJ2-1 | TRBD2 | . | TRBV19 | TGTGCCAGTAGTATGTTAGCGGGAGTGGGGGAGCAGTTCTTC | CASSMLAGVGEQFF
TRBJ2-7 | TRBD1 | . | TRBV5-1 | TGCGCCAGCAGCTCGCGGAGGGACAGGGGGCTTTACGAGCAGTACTTC | CASSSRRDRGLYEQYF
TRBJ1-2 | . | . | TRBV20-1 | TGCAGTGTCCCCGATAGGCCTGGCTACACCTTC | CSVPDRPGYTF
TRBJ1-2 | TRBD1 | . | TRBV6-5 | TGTGCCAGCAGTGGTATTGGACAGGGAAAGGATGGCTACACCTTC | CASSGIGQGKDGYTF
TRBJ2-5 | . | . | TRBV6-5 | TGTGCCAGCAATATACTGGGCCCCGGGGGGACCCAGTACTTC | CASNILGPGGTQYF
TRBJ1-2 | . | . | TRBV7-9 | TGTGCCAGCAGCCGCGTGGGCAGCTATGGCTACACCTTC | CASSRVGSYGYTF
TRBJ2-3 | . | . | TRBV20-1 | TGCAGTGCTCCCCGTGGTAATACGCAGTATTTT | CSAPRGNTQYF
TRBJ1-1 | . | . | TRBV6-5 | TGTGCCAGCAGTTACGGGAGGGAAGCTTTCTTT | CASSYGREAFF
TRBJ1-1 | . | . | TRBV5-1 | TGCGCCAGCAGCTTGGTTGGTTTTGTTAGAACTGAAGCTTTCTTT | CASSLVGFVRTEAFF
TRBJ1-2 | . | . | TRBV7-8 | TGTGCCAGCAGCTTAGCCGGCGGGGCGCGGGTCTATGGCTACACCTTC | CASSLAGGARVYGYTF
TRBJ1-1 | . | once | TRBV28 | TGTGCCACACTTAGAGGAGACATGAACACTGAAGCTTTCTTT | CATLRGDMNTEAFF
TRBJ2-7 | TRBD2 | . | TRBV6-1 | TGTGCCAGCAGTCCACTAGCGACCTTCTCCTACGAGCAGTACTTC | CASSPLATFSYEQYF
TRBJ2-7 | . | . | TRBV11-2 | TGTGCCAGCAGCTTAGCCCCGACACATTACTACGAGCAGTACTTC | CASSLAPTHYYEQYF